This is a list of T cell receptor beta chains from one sample in a study of response to subunit inactivated influenza vaccine. TCRdb recomputed calls from the RT-PCR reads with MiXCR, one row per CDR3 protein. The profile shows hundreds of thousands of distinct CDR3 sequences, about a sixth of them singletons. The sequencing here drew on PBMCs from blood, taken roughly 13 days after vaccination. These receptors were taken from a man aged 45-60 years who received an inactivated influenza vaccine. The CDR3 runs from the conserved cysteine through the conserved F or W. Each record gives: CDR3 DNA, CDR3 protein, D gene, V gene, J gene, clone size. The D gene is left open where the match is weak. Clone size is given for some rows only: seen once, a few or many times, or a class if the clone is expanded.

TGTGCCAGCAACCGGGGGGGCATGAACACTGAAGCTTTCTTT	CASNRGGMNTEAFF	-	TRBV7-9	TRBJ1-1	few
TGCAGTGCTAGTCTGCGGCTGGCCGTGGGCACAGATACGCAGTATTTT	CSASLRLAVGTDTQYF	-	TRBV20-1	TRBJ2-3	-
TGCAGTGCTAGAGATATCGGGAACTCCTACGAGCAGTACTTC	CSARDIGNSYEQYF	-	TRBV20-1	TRBJ2-7	-
TGTGCCAGTTCACCACCGTACGGGCCCGATACGCAGTATTTT	CASSPPYGPDTQYF	-	TRBV18	TRBJ2-3	few
TGTGCCATCAGGTTAGACACCGAGTACACTGAAGCTTTCTTT	CAIRLDTEYTEAFF	-	TRBV10-3	TRBJ1-1	-
TGTGCCAGCAGTACCAGCGGTGGGCTATACGAGCAGTACTTC	CASSTSGGLYEQYF	-	TRBV12-3/TRBV12-4	TRBJ2-7	-
TGCAGTGCTAGAGTGAGGGGGTTGAACACTGAAGCTTTCTTT	CSARVRGLNTEAFF	-	TRBV20-1	TRBJ1-1	-
TGCGCCAGCAGCAGAGATCTCGGGGCATCCTATGGCTACACCTTC	CASSRDLGASYGYTF	-	TRBV5-1	TRBJ1-2	-
TGTGCCAGCAGTGAACAGGGGATGACCGGGGAGCTGTTTTTT	CASSEQGMTGELFF	-	TRBV2	TRBJ2-2	-
TGCGCCAGCAGCCAAGGAAGGGCTAGCGGGAACTCCTACAATGAGCAGTTCTTC	CASSQGRASGNSYNEQFF	TRBD2	TRBV4-1	TRBJ2-1	-
TGCGCCAGCCGGCCGGGACAGGGGGCGCGAACTGAAGCTTTCTTT	CASRPGQGARTEAFF	TRBD1	TRBV5-1	TRBJ1-1	-
TGTGCCAGCAGCACGGACAGGGGCGGACAGCCCCAGCATTTT	CASSTDRGGQPQHF	TRBD1	TRBV5-5	TRBJ1-5	-
TGTGCCAGCAGTTTATGGGTTAGCGGGACTACCCTCTACAATGAGCAGTTCTTC	CASSLWVSGTTLYNEQFF	TRBD2	TRBV28	TRBJ2-1	few
TGCGCCAGCAGCCAAGAGGGTCGAAACACTGAAGCTTTCTTT	CASSQEGRNTEAFF	-	TRBV4-1	TRBJ1-1	few
TGTGCCAGCAGCCCTCAAGCAGGGGTGAACACTGAAGCTTTCTTT	CASSPQAGVNTEAFF	-	TRBV12-3/TRBV12-4	TRBJ1-1	few
TGCAGTGCTTTCCAGGGGTCAGAGACCCAGTACTTC	CSAFQGSETQYF	-	TRBV20-1	TRBJ2-5	-
TGTGCCAGCAGGGATGGGTGGGAGACCACAGATACGCAGTATTTT	CASRDGWETTDTQYF	-	TRBV6-1	TRBJ2-3	few
TGTGCCAGCAGCTCTCGACTAGAATCCACAGATACGCAGTATTTT	CASSSRLESTDTQYF	-	TRBV7-9	TRBJ2-3	-
TGCAGCGTTGATCTCGCGGGAGGGCCGAGGAAGTTCTTC	CSVDLAGGPRKFF	TRBD2	TRBV29-1	TRBJ2-1	-
TGTGCCAGCAGTACAGGGGCCACCGGGGAGCTGTTTTTT	CASSTGATGELFF	TRBD1	TRBV12-3/TRBV12-4	TRBJ2-2	few
TGTGCCAGCAGCTTCAGGGGGGGAGATACGCAGTATTTT	CASSFRGGDTQYF	-	TRBV7-2	TRBJ2-3	-
TGTGCCAGCAGCCACGGGACAGGCCCCTACGAGCAGTACTTC	CASSHGTGPYEQYF	TRBD1	TRBV3-1	TRBJ2-7	-
TGTGCCAGCAGCTTAACAAGTTCACCCCTCCACTTT	CASSLTSSPLHF	-	TRBV12-3/TRBV12-4	TRBJ1-6	-
TGTGCCAGCAGTTCGGGGACATATAATTCACCCCTCCACTTT	CASSSGTYNSPLHF	-	TRBV6-5	TRBJ1-6	many
TGTGCCAGCAGTTTATTCAAGAAAGAGACCCAGTACTTC	CASSLFKKETQYF	-	TRBV12-3/TRBV12-4	TRBJ2-5	-
TGTGCCAGCAGCCCCGAGACAGGGGATGGCTACACCTTC	CASSPETGDGYTF	TRBD1	TRBV6-4	TRBJ1-2	few
TGTGCCAGCAGTTCCCTACAGGGTGAGACCCAGTTCTTC	CASSSLQGETQFF	-	TRBV12-3/TRBV12-4	TRBJ2-1	few
TGTGCCAGCAGCGGGAGCACAGGGGTAGGGGCCAACGTCCTGACTTTC	CASSGSTGVGANVLTF	TRBD1	TRBV7-2	TRBJ2-6	few
TGCAGCGTTTCCGGCGGGGCTCTAGCGGGGGACGGGCGGACCCAGTACTTC	CSVSGGALAGDGRTQYF	TRBD2	TRBV29-1	TRBJ2-5	few
TGCGCCAGCAGTCAACCCGCCAGCGGGGGCTTGGACACTGAAGCTTTCTTT	CASSQPASGGLDTEAFF	-	TRBV23-1	TRBJ1-1	few
TGCAGTGCTAGTCGGGGGAGTAGTAATGAGCAGTTCTTC	CSASRGSSNEQFF	-	TRBV20-1	TRBJ2-1	-
TGTGCCAGCAGTCCCCGGCTCAGGGGGACCACTGGGGCCAACGTCCTGACTTTC	CASSPRLRGTTGANVLTF	TRBD1	TRBV12-3/TRBV12-4	TRBJ2-6	-
TGTGCCAGCAGCCCACAGAAAGGGACTAGCACAGATACGCAGTATTTT	CASSPQKGTSTDTQYF	-	TRBV7-2	TRBJ2-3	-
TGTGCCAGCAGTCAAGACGGGGATTACACTGAAGCTTTCTTT	CASSQDGDYTEAFF	-	TRBV2	TRBJ1-1	-
TGTGCCAGCAGTTTCCACAGGAACTACTATGGCTACACCTTC	CASSFHRNYYGYTF	-	TRBV12-3/TRBV12-4	TRBJ1-2	-
TGTGCCAGCAGCTTAGCGGACTGGGGACTAGCCTCTAAGGGGGAGCTGTTTTTT	CASSLADWGLASKGELFF	TRBD2	TRBV7-8	TRBJ2-2	few
TGTGCCAGCAGCTTAGTGGGGACTAGCGGGAGGAAAGCGGGCGAGCAGTACTTC	CASSLVGTSGRKAGEQYF	TRBD2	TRBV11-2	TRBJ2-7	-
TGTGCCAGCAGTTATGAGGTCGGGGAGACCCAGTACTTC	CASSYEVGETQYF	-	TRBV6-2/TRBV6-3	TRBJ2-5	-
TGCGCCAGCAGGCCGGGACTAGAAAACATTCAGTACTTC	CASRPGLENIQYF	TRBD2	TRBV5-1	TRBJ2-4	-
TGTGCCAGCAGCTTAGGGACTAGCAGCAATGAGCAGTTCTTC	CASSLGTSSNEQFF	TRBD2	TRBV7-9	TRBJ2-1	many
TGTGCCAGCAGTCCCGGACAGGGCGTCACCATATATTTT	CASSPGQGVTIYF	TRBD1	TRBV6-2/TRBV6-3	TRBJ1-3	-
TGCGCCAGCAGCTTGACCGGGGACGTGGGGCCAGAGACCCAGTACTTC	CASSLTGDVGPETQYF	-	TRBV5-1	TRBJ2-5	-
TGTGCCAGCAGCTCTACAGGTGCGTACGTAGAGCAGTACTTC	CASSSTGAYVEQYF	-	TRBV5-5	TRBJ2-7	many
TGTGCCAGCAGCGACAACTCCTACGAGCAGTACTTC	CASSDNSYEQYF	-	TRBV14	TRBJ2-7	many
TGTGCCAGCAGTTTCCAGGTCGCTGAAGCTTTCTTT	CASSFQVAEAFF	-	TRBV28	TRBJ1-1	once
TGTGCCAGCAGTATACTAGGGGGCAATCAGCCCCAGCATTTT	CASSILGGNQPQHF	-	TRBV12-3/TRBV12-4	TRBJ1-5	few
TGCAGCGCCACATCTCGCCCGACTAGCGGGAGGTCTGGTGAGCAGTTCTTC	CSATSRPTSGRSGEQFF	TRBD2	TRBV29-1	TRBJ2-1	many